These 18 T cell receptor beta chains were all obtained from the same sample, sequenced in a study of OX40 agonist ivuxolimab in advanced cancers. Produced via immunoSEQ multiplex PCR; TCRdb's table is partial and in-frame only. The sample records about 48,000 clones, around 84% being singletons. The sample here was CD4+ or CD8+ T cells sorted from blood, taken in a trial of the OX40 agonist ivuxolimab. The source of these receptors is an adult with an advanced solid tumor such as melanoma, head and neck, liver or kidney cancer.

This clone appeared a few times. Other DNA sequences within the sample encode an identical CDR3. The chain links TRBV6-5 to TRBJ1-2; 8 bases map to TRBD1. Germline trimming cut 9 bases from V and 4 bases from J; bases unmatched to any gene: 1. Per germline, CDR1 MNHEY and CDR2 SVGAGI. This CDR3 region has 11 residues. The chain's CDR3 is CASTGGYGYTF. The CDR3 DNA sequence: TGTGCCAGTACAGGGGGCTATGGCTACACCTTC.

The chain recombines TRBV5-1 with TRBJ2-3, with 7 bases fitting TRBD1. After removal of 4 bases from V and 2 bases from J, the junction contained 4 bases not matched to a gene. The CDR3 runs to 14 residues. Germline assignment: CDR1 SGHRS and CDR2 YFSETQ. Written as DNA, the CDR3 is TGCGCCAGCAGCACCGGACAGGCCACAGATACGCAGTATTTT. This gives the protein CASSTGQATDTQYF.

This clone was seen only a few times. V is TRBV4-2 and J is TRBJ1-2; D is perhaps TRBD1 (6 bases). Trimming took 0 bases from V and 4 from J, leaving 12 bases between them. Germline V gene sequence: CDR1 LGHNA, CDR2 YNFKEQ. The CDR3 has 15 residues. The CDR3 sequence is CASSQDRGAIYGYTF. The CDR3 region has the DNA TGTGCCAGCAGCCAAGATCGGGGGGCGATCTATGGCTACACCTTC.

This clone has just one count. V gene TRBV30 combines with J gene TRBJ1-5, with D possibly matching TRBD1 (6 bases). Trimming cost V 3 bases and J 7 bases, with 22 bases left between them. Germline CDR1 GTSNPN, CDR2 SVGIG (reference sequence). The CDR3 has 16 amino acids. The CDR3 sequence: CAWSGANPGVGQPQHF. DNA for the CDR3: TGTGCCTGGAGCGGAGCTAATCCAGGGGTTGGGCAGCCCCAGCATTTT. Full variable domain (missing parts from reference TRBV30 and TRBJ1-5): SQTIHQWPATLVQPVGSPLSLECTVEGTSNPNLYWYRQAAGRGLQLLFYSVGIGQISSEVPQNLSASRPQDRQFILSSKKLLLSDSGFYLCAWSGANPGVGQPQHFGDGTRLSIL.

The CDR3: CASSPDRGLNYGYTF. CDR3 nucleotide sequence: TGTGCCAGCAGCCCCGACAGGGGCCTTAACTATGGCTACACCTTC. The chain is built from TRBV7-8 and TRBJ1-2; 8 positions match TRBD1. Germline lookup yields CDR1 SGHVS and CDR2 FQNEAQ. With 5 bases clipped from V and 1 base from J, the junction kept 6 bases outside the gene matches. CDR3 length: 15 residues.

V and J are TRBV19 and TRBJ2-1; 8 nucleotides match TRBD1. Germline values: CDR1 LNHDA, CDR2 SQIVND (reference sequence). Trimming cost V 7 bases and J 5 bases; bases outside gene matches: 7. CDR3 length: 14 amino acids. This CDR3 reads CASMRTGLNNEQFF. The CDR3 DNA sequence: TGTGCCAGTATGCGGACAGGGCTAAACAATGAGCAGTTCTTC.

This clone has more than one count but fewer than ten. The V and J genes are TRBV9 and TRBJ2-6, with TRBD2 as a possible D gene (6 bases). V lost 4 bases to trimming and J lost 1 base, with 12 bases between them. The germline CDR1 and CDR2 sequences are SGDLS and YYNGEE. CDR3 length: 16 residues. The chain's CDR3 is CASSLAGLSGANVLTF. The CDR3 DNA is TGTGCCAGCAGCCTGGCGGGACTTTCTGGGGCCAACGTCCTGACTTTC.

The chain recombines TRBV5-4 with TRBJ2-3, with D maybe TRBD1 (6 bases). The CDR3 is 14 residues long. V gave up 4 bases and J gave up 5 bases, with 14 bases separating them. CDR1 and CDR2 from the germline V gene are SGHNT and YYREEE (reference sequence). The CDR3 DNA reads TGTGCCAGCAGCGTTACTGACAGGTTAGATACGCAGTATTTT. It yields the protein CASSVTDRLDTQYF.

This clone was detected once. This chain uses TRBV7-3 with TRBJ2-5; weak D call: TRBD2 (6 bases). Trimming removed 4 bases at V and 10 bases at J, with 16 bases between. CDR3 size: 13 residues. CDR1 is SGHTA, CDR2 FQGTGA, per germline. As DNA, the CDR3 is TGTGCCAGCAGCTCCCGGCCGGACGGGAGCCAGTACTTC. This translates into CASSSRPDGSQYF.

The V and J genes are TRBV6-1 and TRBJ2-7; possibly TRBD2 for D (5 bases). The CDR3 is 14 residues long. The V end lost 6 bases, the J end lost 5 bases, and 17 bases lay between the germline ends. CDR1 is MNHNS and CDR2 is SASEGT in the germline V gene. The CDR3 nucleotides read TGTGCCAGCAGCAAGGGCCTAGCATCCCACGAGCAGTACTTC. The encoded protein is CASSKGLASHEQYF.

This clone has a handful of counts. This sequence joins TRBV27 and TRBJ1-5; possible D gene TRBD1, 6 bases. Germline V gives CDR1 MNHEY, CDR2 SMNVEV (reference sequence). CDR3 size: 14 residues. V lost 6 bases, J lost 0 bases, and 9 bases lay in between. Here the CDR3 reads CASRGGFSNQPQHF. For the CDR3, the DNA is TGTGCCAGCAGGGGGGGCTTTAGCAATCAGCCCCAGCATTTT.

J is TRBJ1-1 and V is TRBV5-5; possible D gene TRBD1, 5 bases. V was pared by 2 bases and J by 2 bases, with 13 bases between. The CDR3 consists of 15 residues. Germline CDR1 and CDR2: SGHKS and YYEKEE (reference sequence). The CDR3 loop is CASSFGGRANTEAFF. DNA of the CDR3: TGTGCCAGCAGCTTTGGGGGTCGAGCTAACACTGAAGCTTTCTTT.

The CDR3 is CASTRGGGLGETQYF. The CDR3 coding sequence is TGCGCCAGCACCAGGGGAGGGGGCTTGGGGGAGACCCAGTACTTC. This chain uses TRBV5-1 with TRBJ2-5; D tentatively fits TRBD1 or TRBD2 (7 bases each). The V gene lost 6 bases and the J gene lost 5 bases, with 20 bases spanning the gap. The germline V gene has CDR1 SGHRS and CDR2 YFSETQ. The CDR3 totals 15 residues.

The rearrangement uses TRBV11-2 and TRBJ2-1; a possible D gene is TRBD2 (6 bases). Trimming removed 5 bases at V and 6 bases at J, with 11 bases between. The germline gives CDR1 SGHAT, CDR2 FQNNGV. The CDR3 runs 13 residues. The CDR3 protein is CASSPGGSNEQFF. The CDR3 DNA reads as TGTGCCAGCAGCCCAGGAGGGAGCAATGAGCAGTTCTTC.

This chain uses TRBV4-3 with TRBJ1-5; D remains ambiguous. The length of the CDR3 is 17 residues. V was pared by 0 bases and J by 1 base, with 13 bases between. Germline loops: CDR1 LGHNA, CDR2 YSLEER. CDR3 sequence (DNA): TGCGCCAGCAGCCAAGATTATGAGGCCTTGAGCAATCAGCCCCAGCATTTT. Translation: CASSQDYEALSNQPQHF.

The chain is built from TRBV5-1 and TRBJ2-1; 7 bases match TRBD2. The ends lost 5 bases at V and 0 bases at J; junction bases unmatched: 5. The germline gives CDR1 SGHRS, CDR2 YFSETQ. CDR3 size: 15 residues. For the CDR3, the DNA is TGCGCCAGCAGAACCCGGGACTACTCCTACAATGAGCAGTTCTTC. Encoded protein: CASRTRDYSYNEQFF.

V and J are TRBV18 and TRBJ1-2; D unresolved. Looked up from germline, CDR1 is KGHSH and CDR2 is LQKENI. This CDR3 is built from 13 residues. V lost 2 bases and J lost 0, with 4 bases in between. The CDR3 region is CASSPMSNYGYTF. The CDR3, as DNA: TGTGCCAGCTCACCAATGTCTAACTATGGCTACACCTTC.

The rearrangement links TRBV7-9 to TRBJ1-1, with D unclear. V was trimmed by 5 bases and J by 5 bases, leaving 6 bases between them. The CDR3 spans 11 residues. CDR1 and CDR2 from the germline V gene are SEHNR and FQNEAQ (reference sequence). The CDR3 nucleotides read TGTGCCAGCAGCGCCAAAACTGAAGCTTTCTTT. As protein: CASSAKTEAFF. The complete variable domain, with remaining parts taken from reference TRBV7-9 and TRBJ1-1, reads DTGVSQNPRHKITKRGQNVTFRCDPISEHNRLYWYRQTLGQGPEFLTYFQNEAQLEKSRLLSDRFSAERPKGSFSTLEIQRTEQGDSAMYLCASSAKTEAFFGQGTRLTVV.